The source of this TCR beta chain is a study of T cell responses to AZD1222 COVID-19 vaccine. TCRdb keeps only in-frame clones here, not all; method: immunoSEQ multiplex PCR. This table holds more than 75,000 clones, 90% to 95% found once. This CDR3 comprises 18 residues. Germline values: CDR1 LGHNA, CDR2 YNFKEQ. J was trimmed by 5 bases and V by 0 bases; bases with no gene match: 7. Study results and caveats: Spike-specific TCRs gained breadth and depth after people received two AZD1222 doses.

A remark on this clone: The antigen is unknown.

The clonotype comes from an adult in good health. Here the sequenced sample was peripheral blood, taken on day 0 of AZD1222 vaccination. The genes are TRBV4-2 and TRBJ2-1; 13 nucleotides line up with TRBD2. CDR3 DNA: TGTGCCAGCAGCCAAGAAAGTTTGGGGACTAGCGGGAACAATGAGCAGTTCTTC. Amino acids: CASSQESLGTSGNNEQFF.